One sample yielded the 21 T cell receptor beta chains listed below, sequenced in a study of spatial heterogeneity in lung cancer (dated by TCRdb to about 2019). Libraries were built with 5' RACE. TCRdb lists the instrument as NextSeq 500. Through fastp at Q25 and MiXCR, TCRdb rebuilt clones from the public reads, retaining in-frame beta chains. Under each unique CDR3 protein, matching rows form one entry showing the most common genes and DNA. The sample data list about 6,100 distinct CDR3 sequences, and roughly an eighth of these were observed just once. The ten largest make up 16% of the sample. The intended sense of this specimen's time point label: sample taken at primary tumor resection. The material sequenced was lung tissue, taken at surgery. These receptors came from a human donor with early-stage non-small cell lung cancer.

This clonotype is labeled as medium-sized. Since it is a stray read in a library aimed at alpha chains, this beta chain has a size that is not meaningful. The chain joins TRBV6-2 or TRBV6-3 to TRBJ2-1, with no clear D. The length of the CDR3 is 13 residues. CDR1 is MNHEY, CDR2 SVGEGT, per germline. Trimming removed 4 bases from V and 4 bases from J, with 8 bases in between. The CDR3 region is CASSSTAYNEQFF. The CDR3 DNA reads TGTGCCAGCAGTTCGACTGCGTACAATGAGCAGTTCTTC.

For this clonotype: The library was designed around alpha chains, so this beta chain is a stray read whose abundance carries little weight. The chain uses TRBV27 and TRBJ2-3, with 7 bases matching TRBD2. Germline V CDR1 and CDR2: MNHEY, SMNVEV (reference sequence). V lost 3 bases to trimming and J lost 0 bases; unmatched junction nucleotides: 3. The CDR3 has 15 amino acids. The CDR3 reads CASSFSAGSTDTQYF. The CDR3 DNA reads as TGTGCCAGCAGTTTCTCAGCGGGGAGCACAGATACGCAGTATTTT.

Note on this clonotype: The library was designed around alpha chains, so this beta chain is a stray read whose abundance carries little weight. V is TRBV29-1 and J is TRBJ2-5; no clear D gene. Trimming cost V 6 bases and J 2 bases, with 10 bases left between them. The CDR3 totals 12 residues. Germline CDR1 SQVTM, CDR2 ANQGSEA. The CDR3 nucleotides are TGCAGCGTAAAAGTATCTCAAGAGACCCAGTACTTC. Translating it yields CSVKVSQETQYF. Full variable domain (rest looked up from reference TRBV29-1 and TRBJ2-5): SAVISQKPSRDICQRGTSLTIQCQVDSQVTMMFWYRQQPGQSLTLIATANQGSEATYESGFVIDKFPISRPNLTFSTLTVSNMSPEDSSIYLCSVKVSQETQYFGPGTRLLVL.

This clonotype was counted a few times. Being off target in a library aimed at alpha chains, this beta chain has a size of little meaning. The chain employs TRBV7-9 and TRBJ2-1; TRBD2 matches 9 bases. The V segment lost 5 bases and the J segment 9 bases; nucleotides outside the gene matches: 17. Germline CDR1 reads SEHNR; CDR2 reads FQNEAQ (reference sequence). This CDR3 region has 17 residues. CDR3 protein: CASSPGSLAGGPAEQFF. Here the CDR3 DNA reads TGTGCCAGCAGCCCGGGTTCCCTGGCGGGAGGGCCGGCTGAGCAGTTCTTC.

This clonotype is categorized as medium-sized. A library made for alpha chains picked up this beta chain off target, so its size means little. The chain links TRBV14 to TRBJ2-3; D unresolved. The CDR3 length is 14 residues. Germline CDR1 is SGHDN and CDR2 is FVKESK. V lost 4 bases to trimming and J lost 1 base, with 9 bases between them. As DNA, the CDR3 is TGTGCCAGCAGCCGTGAAAATGGCACAGATACGCAGTATTTT. This translates into CASSRENGTDTQYF.

This clonotype was counted ten times or more. The library was designed around alpha chains, so this beta chain is a stray read whose abundance carries little weight. CDR3 loop: CASSQGQKNTGELFF. CDR3 bases: TGCGCCAGCAGCCAGGGACAGAAGAACACCGGGGAGCTGTTTTTT. This chain uses TRBV5-1 with TRBJ2-2, with 7 nucleotides matching TRBD1. Trimming cost V 4 bases and J 1 base; bases outside gene matches: 4. The CDR3 runs to 15 residues. From germline, CDR1 is SGHRS and CDR2 YFSETQ.

This clonotype was detected many times. Within a library made for alpha chains, this beta chain is off target, and its count is uninformative. The genes are TRBV5-5 and TRBJ2-5, with TRBD2 as a possible D gene (6 bases). V lost 3 bases and J 0 bases, leaving 18 bases between the germline ends. The germline V gene has CDR1 SGHKS and CDR2 YYEKEE (reference sequence). This CDR3 has 17 residues. The CDR3 sequence: CASSSWDSFSYQETQYF. As DNA, the CDR3 is TGTGCCAGCAGCTCGTGGGACTCCTTCTCGTACCAAGAGACCCAGTACTTC.

Of note for this clonotype: This beta chain is a stray sequence in a library constructed for alpha chains; its clone size is not meaningful. The chain uses TRBV28 and TRBJ1-1; D ambiguous. V was shortened by 2 bases and J by 1 base, with 2 bases between the two germline ends. CDR3 length equals 12 residues. CDR1 MDHEN and CDR2 SYDVKM come from the germline V gene. The CDR3, as DNA: TGTGCCAGCAGTTTAGGGAACACTGAAGCTTTCTTT. Translating gives CASSLGNTEAFF.

Worth noting for this clonotype: The size of this beta chain means little, since it is a stray read in a library made for alpha chains. The chain employs TRBV25-1 and TRBJ1-5, with D maybe TRBD1 (5 bases). Trimming left V 2 bases short and J 11 bases short, with 13 bases between. Per the germline V gene, CDR1 is MGHDK and CDR2 is SYGVNS. The CDR3 loop spans 13 amino acids. This CDR3 is CASSEQPDTAQHF. The CDR3 DNA sequence: TGTGCCAGCAGTGAACAGCCGGACACGGCCCAGCATTTT.

By sample share, this clonotype is medium-sized. Little can be read into the size of this beta chain, an off-target read in a library designed for alpha chains. This chain links TRBV4-3 with TRBJ1-2; D perhaps matches TRBD1 (5 bases). The ends were cut back, 1 base at V and 0 bases at J, with 9 bases in the middle. The CDR3 covers 15 residues. In germline, CDR1 is LGHNA, CDR2 YSLEER. CDR3 sequence: CASSQVSGSNYGYTF. CDR3 nucleotides: TGCGCCAGCAGCCAAGTGTCAGGGTCTAACTATGGCTACACCTTC.

About this clonotype: Because this beta chain is a stray read in a library intended to capture alpha chains, its abundance should not be given much weight. CDR3 protein: CATSEDILATSTDTQYF. DNA for the CDR3: TGTGCCACCAGTGAGGATATTCTAGCGACTAGCACAGATACGCAGTATTTT. The chain links TRBV24-1 to TRBJ2-3; TRBD2 is a possible D gene (6 bases). This CDR3 has 17 residues. With 4 bases removed from V and 0 bases from J, the gap between germline ends came to 16 bases. Looked up from germline, CDR1 is KGHDR and CDR2 is SFDVKD.

This clonotype was recorded at least ten times. Being off target in a library aimed at alpha chains, this beta chain has a size of little meaning. The V gene is TRBV5-1, the J gene TRBJ1-1; D remains ambiguous. CDR1 and CDR2 from the germline V gene are SGHRS and YFSETQ. The length of the CDR3 is 16 residues. Trimming took off 2 bases at V and 0 bases at J, with 14 bases between the two ends. CDR3 in amino acids: CASSFMVREMNTEAFF. CDR3 bases: TGCGCCAGCAGCTTTATGGTACGGGAGATGAACACTGAAGCTTTCTTT. Based on the CDR3 plus reference TRBV5-1 and TRBJ1-1, the full variable domain is KAGVTQTPRYLIKTRGQQVTLSCSPISGHRSVSWYQQTPGQGLQFLFEYFSETQRNKGNFPGRFSGRQFSNSRSEMNVSTLELGDSALYLCASSFMVREMNTEAFFGQGTRLTVV.

This clonotype was observed many times. In a library made to pick up alpha chains, this beta chain is a stray read with a size that means little. The rearrangement uses TRBV4-1 and TRBJ1-2; D is possibly TRBD1 (5 bases). CDR3 size: 15 residues. Looked up from germline, CDR1 is MGHRA and CDR2 is YSYEKL. Trimming pared 4 bases from V and 7 bases from J, leaving 19 bases between. CDR3 in DNA: TGCGCCAGCAGCCTCTACGGGGGAGGGGCCTCTGGCTACACCTTC. As protein: CASSLYGGGASGYTF.

Regarding this clonotype: The library was built for alpha chains, so this beta chain is an off-target read and its size means little. The rearrangement uses TRBV6-5 and TRBJ1-2; 9 nucleotides line up with TRBD1. Germline values: CDR1 MNHEY, CDR2 SVGAGI. Trimming at V came to 5 bases and at J to 8 bases, leaving 6 bases not matched to a gene. CDR3 length equals 13 residues. CDR3 region: CASSGGTGQGYTF. As DNA, the CDR3 is TGTGCCAGCAGTGGGGGGACAGGGCAAGGCTACACCTTC.

This clonotype was counted at least ten times. Because the library targeted alpha chains, this beta chain is an off-target read whose size means little. The chain uses TRBV5-1 and TRBJ2-7; D call uncertain. V was cut by 2 bases and J by 5 bases, with 11 bases left in between. From germline, CDR1 is SGHRS and CDR2 YFSETQ. The CDR3 totals 13 residues. The CDR3 sequence: CASSLDPANEQYF. CDR3 coding DNA: TGCGCCAGCAGCTTAGACCCGGCGAACGAGCAGTACTTC.

This clonotype has ten or more counts. Since it is a stray read in a library aimed at alpha chains, this beta chain has a size that is not meaningful. The chain couples TRBV27 to TRBJ2-7, with 11 bases lining up with TRBD1. From germline, CDR1 is MNHEY and CDR2 SMNVEV (reference sequence). Trimming removed 5 bases from V and 0 bases from J; junction bases left unmatched: 3. The CDR3 is 15 residues long. CDR3 sequence: CASSTGTGGSYEQYF. CDR3 DNA sequence: TGTGCCAGCAGTACCGGGACAGGGGGCTCCTACGAGCAGTACTTC.

In its sample, this clonotype was seen many times. This beta chain is an unintended read in a library built for alpha chains; its size means little. The chain employs TRBV9 and TRBJ2-1; the match to TRBD2 covers 7 bases. The CDR3 is 18 residues long. Losses at the gene ends were 4 bases for V and 0 bases for J; bases not matched to a gene: 13. The germline CDR1 and CDR2 sequences are SGDLS and YYNGEE. CDR3 residues: CASSKTLAEWSSYNEQFF. DNA for the CDR3: TGTGCCAGCAGCAAAACGCTAGCGGAGTGGAGCTCCTACAATGAGCAGTTCTTC.

This clonotype was detected only once. For a library built for alpha chains, this beta chain is a stray read; little rests on its size. This CDR3 is CASSLGWTSNEQFF. The CDR3 DNA is TGTGCCAGCAGCTTAGGGTGGACTAGCAATGAGCAGTTCTTC. The chain recombines TRBV7-2 with TRBJ2-1, with 7 bases matching TRBD2. Germline V gives CDR1 SGHTA, CDR2 FQGNSA. After removal of 1 base from V and 6 bases from J, the junction contained 3 bases not matched to a gene. CDR3 length equals 14 residues.

As to this clonotype: This beta chain turned up in a library designed for alpha chains; as an off-target read, its abundance says little. The gene calls are TRBV2 and TRBJ2-2, with a possible D match to TRBD2 (6 bases). The CDR3 is made up of 14 amino acids. Germline lookup yields CDR1 SNHLY and CDR2 FYNNEI. Trimming took 7 bases from V and 1 from J, leaving 10 bases between them. The DNA of the CDR3 is TGTGCCAGCAAGCCTAGCGAGAACACCGGGGAGCTGTTTTTT. Residues: CASKPSENTGELFF.

Details on this clonotype: The library was built for alpha chains, so this beta chain is an off-target read and its size means little. The J gene is TRBJ2-2, the V gene TRBV2; 8 positions match TRBD2. Trimming cost V 8 bases and J 1 base; bases outside gene matches: 12. This CDR3 region has 17 residues. CDR1 and CDR2 from the germline V gene are SNHLY and FYNNEI. DNA of the CDR3: TGTGCCAGCCGTTGGGCGGGAGGAATCCAGAACACCGGGGAGCTGTTTTTT. Its translation is CASRWAGGIQNTGELFF.

At least ten counts were recorded for this clonotype. A library made for alpha chains picked up this beta chain off target, so its size means little. The chain is built from TRBV7-3 and TRBJ2-1; no clear D. The CDR3 length is 14 residues. Trimming pared 4 bases from V and 7 bases from J, leaving 14 bases between. The germline gives CDR1 SGHTA, CDR2 FQGTGA. In nucleotides, the CDR3 is TGTGCCAGCAGCTCTCCGGGTCGGCGTAATGAGCAGTTCTTC. Translation: CASSSPGRRNEQFF.